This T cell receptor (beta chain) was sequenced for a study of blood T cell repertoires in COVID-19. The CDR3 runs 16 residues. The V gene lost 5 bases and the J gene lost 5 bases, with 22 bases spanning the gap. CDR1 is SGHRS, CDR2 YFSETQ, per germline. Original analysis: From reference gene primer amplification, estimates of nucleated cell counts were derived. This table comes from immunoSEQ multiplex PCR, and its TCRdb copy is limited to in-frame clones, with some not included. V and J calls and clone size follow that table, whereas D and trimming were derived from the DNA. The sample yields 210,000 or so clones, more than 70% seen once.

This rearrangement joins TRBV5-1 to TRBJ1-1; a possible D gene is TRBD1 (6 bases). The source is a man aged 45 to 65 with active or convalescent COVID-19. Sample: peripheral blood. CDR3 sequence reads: CASRLEVGAKGTEAFF. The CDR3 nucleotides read TGCGCCAGCAGACTGGAGGTGGGGGCGAAGGGGACTGAAGCTTTCTTT.